The 3 T cell receptor beta chains presented below share a single source sample, sequenced in a study of T cells after yellow fever vaccination. TCRdb itself ran the 5' RACE reads through MiXCR, one entry per CDR3 protein. Counted here are around 100,000 distinct CDR3 sequences, around 8% occurring once; the ten biggest clones make up 25%. The material sequenced was CD8+ T cells sorted from PBMCs, taken 45 days after the yellow fever booster vaccination. These receptors were obtained from a man aged 25-45 years who received the YFV17D yellow fever vaccine.

The J gene is TRBJ2-3, the V gene TRBV3-1; TRBD2 matches 7 bases. J gave up 2 bases and V 3 bases, and 11 bases lay outside the gene matches. Germline CDR1 reads LGHDT; CDR2 reads YNNKEL (reference sequence). The CDR3 sequence is 17 residues long. For the CDR3, the DNA is TGTGCCAGCAGCCAGGGGATCCGGGACTACCTCACAGATACGCAGTATTTT. Amino acid sequence: CASSQGIRDYLTDTQYF.

In this sample, this clonotype turned up a few times. The V call is TRBV7-8, the J call TRBJ2-5; 9 nucleotides match TRBD1. Trimming cost V 5 bases and J 1 base; bases outside gene matches: 11. The CDR3 spans 17 residues. Germline-derived CDR1 and CDR2 are SGHVS and FQNEAQ. The CDR3 DNA reads as TGTGCCAGCAGCCAAGCTACAGGGGGCGAAAGCCAAGAGACCCAGTACTTC. This sequence encodes CASSQATGGESQETQYF.

This clonotype was observed at least ten times. The chain joins TRBV15 to TRBJ2-5; TRBD2 aligns across 7 bases. CDR1 LNHNV and CDR2 YYDKDF come from the germline V gene (reference sequence). Trimming at V came to 4 bases and at J to 7 bases, leaving 12 bases not matched to a gene. The CDR3 sequence is 15 residues long. The CDR3 nucleotides are TGTGCCACCAGCAACCTTCACTGGGGGGGTCGGACCCAGTACTTC. Amino acids: CATSNLHWGGRTQYF. The full variable domain, in which reference TRBV15 and TRBJ2-5 provide the parts outside the CDR3, is DAMVIQNPRYQVTQFGKPVTLSCSQTLNHNVMYWYQQKSSQAPKLLFHYYDKDFNNEADTPDNFQSRRPNTSFCFLDIRSPGLGDTAMYLCATSNLHWGGRTQYFGPGTRLLVL.